This T cell receptor (beta chain) was sequenced for a study of blood T cells in healthy people across ages. V shed 5 bases and J 4 bases; nucleotides not matched to a gene: 6. The germline CDR1 and CDR2 sequences are SEHNR and FQNEAQ (reference sequence). This CDR3 has 14 residues. A J-beta primer mix and a sample-barcoded 5' primer were used in a second PCR of roughly 6 to 11 cycles. TCRdb reanalysed the 5' RACE reads using MiXCR and keeps one entry per CDR3 protein. The sample carries over a million distinct CDR3 sequences, under 45% recorded once. The chain combines TRBV7-9 with TRBJ1-1; 8 nucleotides agree with TRBD1. Material: blood. The sequence was obtained from a woman aged 55-70 years in good health. The CDR3 sequence is CASSPDRAATEAFF. As DNA, the CDR3 is TGTGCCAGCAGCCCGGACAGGGCGGCCACTGAAGCTTTCTTT.